This TCR beta chain appears in the sequencing data of a study of cytomegalovirus exposure and HLA in healthy donors. PCR primers comprised 60 Vbeta and 13 Jbeta primers. Profiled with immunoSEQ multiplex PCR; TCRdb holds only in-frame clones, not every one. The sample has more than 100,000 clones; approximately 66% are singletons. CDR1 and CDR2 (germline): SGHDN, FVKESK. This CDR3 has 13 residues. V was trimmed by 3 bases and J by 5 bases, leaving 10 bases between them. The J gene is TRBJ1-2, the V gene TRBV14; the D is unclear. The source is a woman aged 40 to 50 in good health and CMV-seropositive. The sequenced material came from PBMCs. CDR3 in DNA: TGTGCCAGCAGCCAGGGCGCTGGGTATGGCTACACCTTC. Its protein is CASSQGAGYGYTF.